One and the same sample provided the 19 T cell receptor beta chains below, sequenced in a study of tissue T cells after allogeneic stem cell transplantation. Some clones are missing from TCRdb's copy, which holds only in-frame ones; the method was immunoSEQ multiplex PCR. This sample has 5,000 to 7,000 clones, with 76% found just once. Sequencing used blood, obtained before transplantation. These receptor sequences come from a man aged 40-75 years who later had graft-versus-host disease after an allogeneic stem cell transplant.

The chain recombines TRBV6-4 with TRBJ2-3, with TRBD1 matching 8 bases. The CDR3 is 15 residues long. Germline loops: CDR1 MRHNA, CDR2 SNTAGT. The V gene end was trimmed by 5 bases and the J gene end by 2 bases; junction bases not matched to a gene: 6. This CDR3 reads CASSSGTGDTDTQYF. The CDR3 DNA reads as TGTGCCAGCAGTTCCGGGACAGGAGACACAGATACGCAGTATTTT.

The V and J genes are TRBV28 and TRBJ1-6; maybe TRBD1 (5 bases). Per the germline V gene, CDR1 is MDHEN and CDR2 is SYDVKM. Trimming stripped 2 bases from V and 7 bases from J, with 12 bases between. The CDR3 has 15 amino acids. The CDR3 reads CASSLLGGVNSPLHF. DNA of the CDR3: TGTGCCAGCAGTTTACTCGGGGGAGTCAATTCACCCCTCCACTTT.

The V gene is TRBV4-1, the J gene TRBJ1-1, with unresolved D. Trimming took off 6 bases at V and 4 bases at J, with 9 bases between the two ends. CDR3 length: 12 residues. Looked up from germline, CDR1 is MGHRA and CDR2 is YSYEKL. CDR3 bases: TGCGCCAGCAGTCGGCCGGGCACTGAAGCTTTCTTT. Protein: CASSRPGTEAFF.

The gene calls are TRBV11-2 and TRBJ2-2; D unresolved. Trimming shortened V by 1 base and J by 5 bases, and 2 bases separated the two germline ends. The CDR3 covers 12 residues. Germline CDR1 reads SGHAT; CDR2 reads FQNNGV. The CDR3 is CASSLVTGELFF. Written as DNA, the CDR3 is TGTGCCAGCAGCTTAGTTACCGGGGAGCTGTTTTTT. Full variable domain (missing parts from reference TRBV11-2 and TRBJ2-2): EAGVAQSPRYKIIEKRQSVAFWCNPISGHATLYWYQQILGQGPKLLIQFQNNGVVDDSQLPKDRFSAERLKGVDSTLKIQPAKLEDSAVYLCASSLVTGELFFGEGSRLTVL.

V usage is TRBV28 and J usage is TRBJ1-2, with 9 bases identical to TRBD1. The trim removed 6 bases at V and 5 bases at J, leaving 13 bases unmatched. The V gene's germline CDR1 is MDHEN and CDR2 SYDVKM. The CDR3 runs to 16 residues. CDR3 loop: CASSGIDPGQGYGYTF. CDR3 nucleotide sequence: TGTGCCAGCAGCGGAATAGATCCGGGACAGGGATATGGCTACACCTTC.

This chain links TRBV3-1 (or the pseudogene TRBV3-2) with TRBJ1-6; D remains ambiguous. This CDR3 is built from 14 residues. V shed 1 base and J shed 10 bases, with 11 bases lying between them. Germline values: CDR1 LGHDT, CDR2 YNNKEL (reference sequence). CDR3 loop: CASSQVVRESPLHF. For the CDR3, the DNA is TGTGCCAGCAGCCAAGTCGTCCGGGAATCACCCCTCCACTTT.

The CDR3 nucleotides are TGTGCCAGCAGTGAAATGCGGCCGTTGGATGACGGGCAGTACTTC. The encoded protein is CASSEMRPLDDGQYF. The rearrangement joins TRBV6-1 to TRBJ2-7; D remains unclear. With 2 bases removed from V and 9 bases from J, the gap between germline ends came to 20 bases. Per germline, CDR1 MNHNS and CDR2 SASEGT. The CDR3 has 15 residues.

This clone occurred a few times. The V and J genes are TRBV7-9 and TRBJ2-2; 9 positions agree with TRBD1. The CDR3 has 15 residues. The V and J ends lost 4 bases and 4 bases, in that order; junction bases with no gene match: 4. The germline V gene encodes CDR1 SEHNR and CDR2 FQNEAQ (reference sequence). Written as DNA, the CDR3 is TGTGCCAGCAGCTGGGGGACAGGGAGCACCGGGGAGCTGTTTTTT. It specifies CASSWGTGSTGELFF.

The chain employs TRBV11-3 and TRBJ1-2; 7 bases agree with TRBD1. The CDR3 sequence is 14 residues long. Germline trimming cut 10 bases from V and 4 bases from J; bases unmatched to any gene: 12. Germline V gene lookup returns CDR1 SGHNT and CDR2 YENEEA. CDR3 loop: CATRDRSSTYGYTF. The CDR3 DNA is TGTGCCACCCGGGACAGAAGCTCGACCTATGGCTACACCTTC. The complete variable domain, with remaining parts taken from reference TRBV11-3 and TRBJ1-2, reads EAGVVQSPRYKIIEKKQPVAFWCNPISGHNTLYWYLQNLGQGPELLIRYENEEAVDDSQLPKDRFSAERLKGVDSTLKIQPAELGDSAVYLCATRDRSSTYGYTFGSGTRLTVV.

The rearrangement links TRBV19 to TRBJ2-3; 7 bases align to TRBD1. The CDR3 consists of 16 residues. The V segment lost 1 base and the J segment 1 base; nucleotides outside the gene matches: 5. Germline values: CDR1 LNHDA, CDR2 SQIVND (reference sequence). The CDR3 sequence: CASSIARGQGTDTQYF. The CDR3 DNA is TGTGCCAGTAGTATAGCAAGGGGGCAAGGCACAGATACGCAGTATTTT.

The chain employs TRBV3-1 (or the pseudogene TRBV3-2) and TRBJ1-4; 7 nucleotides align to TRBD1. V shed 4 bases and J 6 bases; nucleotides not matched to a gene: 8. Germline-derived CDR1 and CDR2 are LGHDT and YNNKEL (reference sequence). This CDR3 has 15 residues. CDR3 DNA sequence: TGTGCCAGCAGCCCCGCAGACAGGGAAGATGAAAAACTGTTTTTT. Translated: CASSPADREDEKLFF.

The chain uses TRBV5-1 and TRBJ2-3; no reliable D call. Trimming took off 0 bases at V and 4 bases at J, with 12 bases between the two ends. This CDR3 region has 15 residues. Germline values: CDR1 SGHRS, CDR2 YFSETQ. In DNA, the CDR3 is TGCGCCAGCAGCTTGGTTTCTGGTTTGGCAGATACGCAGTATTTT. Protein product: CASSLVSGLADTQYF.

The chain combines TRBV28 with TRBJ2-5, with D possibly matching TRBD2 (5 bases). The CDR3 contains 15 residues. CDR1 is MDHEN and CDR2 is SYDVKM in the germline V gene. V lost 4 bases and J 2 bases, leaving 14 bases between the germline ends. CDR3: CASSSPTSGQETQYF. The CDR3 nucleotides read TGTGCCAGCAGTTCTCCTACGTCGGGGCAAGAGACCCAGTACTTC.

The chain combines TRBV27 with TRBJ1-6; maybe TRBD1 (6 bases). Germline CDR1 and CDR2: MNHEY and SMNVEV (reference sequence). This CDR3 comprises 12 residues. Trimming left V 7 bases short and J 14 bases short, with 15 bases between. The CDR3 reads CASTDRLQALHF. CDR3 in DNA: TGTGCCAGCACTGACAGGCTTCAGGCCCTCCACTTT.

The chain uses TRBV27 and TRBJ1-1; D is undetermined. The CDR3 contains 15 residues. Germline CDR1 reads MNHEY; CDR2 reads SMNVEV (reference sequence). Trimming took off 0 bases at V and 1 base at J, with 9 bases between the two ends. CDR3 nucleotide sequence: TGTGCCAGCAGTTTATCGACGGCGGGGAACACTGAAGCTTTCTTT. Amino acids: CASSLSTAGNTEAFF.

This chain links TRBV7-9 with TRBJ1-2, with D tentatively TRBD1 (6 bases). V lost 5 bases and J lost 6, with 10 bases in between. This CDR3 is built from 12 residues. The germline CDR1 and CDR2 sequences are SEHNR and FQNEAQ (reference sequence). DNA for the CDR3: TGTGCCAGCAGCACAGGGAATAATGGCTACACCTTC. Encoded protein: CASSTGNNGYTF. Combining the CDR3 with reference TRBV7-9 and TRBJ1-2 gives the whole variable domain DTGVSQNPRHKITKRGQNVTFRCDPISEHNRLYWYRQTLGQGPEFLTYFQNEAQLEKSRLLSDRFSAERPKGSFSTLEIQRTEQGDSAMYLCASSTGNNGYTFGSGTRLTVV.

The V and J genes are TRBV3-1 (or the pseudogene TRBV3-2) and TRBJ2-5; 7 nucleotides match TRBD2. The CDR3 covers 15 residues. V shed 1 base, J shed 3 bases, and the junction held 5 bases outside the gene matches. From germline, CDR1 is LGHDT and CDR2 YNNKEL (reference sequence). Written as DNA, the CDR3 is TGTGCCAGCAGCCAAGTCCCGCTAGCGGAAGAGACCCAGTACTTC. Residues: CASSQVPLAEETQYF.

V usage is TRBV28 and J usage is TRBJ1-6; perhaps TRBD1 as D (6 bases). The CDR3 is made up of 17 amino acids. V shed 8 bases and J shed 9 bases, with 26 bases lying between them. Germline CDR1 reads MDHEN; CDR2 reads SYDVKM. The CDR3 sequence: CASALPTGSFGGSPLHF. CDR3 nucleotides: TGTGCCAGCGCCCTTCCGACAGGTTCCTTCGGGGGTTCACCCCTCCACTTT.

This clone has a handful of counts. The chain combines TRBV9 with TRBJ2-1; D assignment may be TRBD1 or TRBD2 (5 bases each). There are 13 residues in the CDR3. Germline V CDR1 and CDR2: SGDLS, YYNGEE. Trimming pared 1 base from V and 8 bases from J, leaving 10 bases between. The CDR3 bases are TGTGCCAGCAGCGTATTTGGGACGGATGAGCAGTTCTTC. Encoded protein: CASSVFGTDEQFF.